Below, 32 T cell receptor beta chains from the same sample are listed, as sequenced in a study of regulatory T cells in long-lasting Graves disease (dated by TCRdb to the early 2020s). Receptor libraries were prepared by multiplex PCR. Data came from an Illumina HiSeq 4000. To build TCR beta libraries, CDR3 regions were amplified by Arm-PCR using iRepertoire HTBI primers. Through fastp at Q25 and MiXCR, TCRdb rebuilt clones from the public reads, retaining in-frame beta chains. Rows with one shared CDR3 protein collapse into an entry with the most common genes and DNA. The sample table shows some 370,000 distinct CDR3 sequences, and around 21% are seen once. The ten most abundant clones make up less than 25% of the sample. The label giving this sample's time point can be read as: persistent/refractory GD, antithyroid drugs over 5 years with positive TRAb. For both TCR sequencing and RNA sequencing, RNA was extracted from PBMCs in TRIzol.

The sample was peripheral blood mononuclear cells (PBMCs), taken when the disease was refractory, from a patient treated with antithyroid drugs. These receptors originate from a female donor with Graves disease.

This clonotype was detected many times. The chain uses TRBV7-2 and TRBJ2-7; possible D gene TRBD2, 5 bases. CDR3 size: 15 residues. With 0 bases removed from V and 3 bases from J, the gap between germline ends came to 12 bases. Per germline, CDR1 SGHTA and CDR2 FQGNSA. In DNA form, the CDR3 reads TGTGCCAGCAGCTTAGCGGGAGCCATCCTCTACGAGCAGTACTTC. Protein product: CASSLAGAILYEQYF.

This clonotype has only a few counts. The chain has TRBV4-3 and TRBJ1-2, with D uncertain. Trimming removed 0 bases at V and 4 bases at J, with 12 bases between. The germline V gene encodes CDR1 LGHNA and CDR2 YSLEER. This CDR3 spans 15 amino acids. The CDR3 loop is CASSQDPGPGYGYTF. The CDR3 DNA is TGCGCCAGCAGCCAAGATCCCGGCCCCGGCTATGGCTACACCTTC.

About this clonotype itself: A junction end diverges from the germline sequence, so it may reflect a read error. J is TRBJ2-7 and V is TRBV12-3 or TRBV12-4, with 7 bases identical to TRBD1. The CDR3 spans 11 residues. CDR3 residues: CASSLGGQINF. The CDR3 nucleotides are TGTGCCAGCAGTTTAGGGGGACAGATTAACTTC.

The sample holds many counts of this clonotype. The V and J genes are TRBV6-2 or TRBV6-3 and TRBJ2-5; TRBD1 matches at 8 bases. CDR3 length: 14 amino acids. Trimming took 6 bases from V and 5 from J; bases not matched to a gene: 8. The germline V gene has CDR1 MNHEY and CDR2 SVGEGT. The chain's CDR3 is CASRPDRGGETQYF. The DNA for the CDR3 is TGTGCCAGCAGACCCGACAGGGGCGGCGAGACCCAGTACTTC.

The genes are TRBV18 and TRBJ1-2; no clear D. Germline assignment: CDR1 KGHSH and CDR2 LQKENI. The CDR3 has 15 amino acids. With 3 bases removed from V and 0 bases from J, the gap between germline ends came to 11 bases. The CDR3 bases are TGTGCCAGCTCACCTCAGCAGGTAGCTAACTATGGCTACACCTTC. It codes for CASSPQQVANYGYTF.

The sample holds many counts of this clonotype. This rearrangement joins TRBV6-1 to TRBJ2-5; D is unresolved. Trimming cost V 6 bases and J 7 bases, with 15 bases left between them. The CDR3 length is 13 residues. Germline-derived CDR1 and CDR2 are MNHNS and SASEGT. CDR3 DNA sequence: TGTGCCAGCAGGCGGACCTCAATCGGGACCCAGTACTTC. This sequence encodes CASRRTSIGTQYF.

This clonotype was counted at least ten times. The chain carries TRBV2 and TRBJ2-5; weak D call: TRBD1 (5 bases). Germline CDR1 is SNHLY and CDR2 is FYNNEI. V was shortened by 8 bases and J by 6 bases, with 13 bases between the two germline ends. The CDR3 contains 12 residues. The CDR3 coding sequence is TGTGCCAGCTTCAGGGTAGAGAAGACCCAGTACTTC. It translates to CASFRVEKTQYF.

This clonotype came up a few times. The chain has TRBV6-2 or TRBV6-3 and TRBJ1-5; D ambiguous. V shed 2 bases and J shed 2 bases, with 10 bases lying between them. CDR1 and CDR2 (germline): MNHEY, SVGEGT. The CDR3 length is 15 residues. This chain's CDR3 is CASSYRGGGNQPQHF. CDR3 in DNA: TGTGCCAGCAGTTACCGTGGAGGAGGCAATCAGCCCCAGCATTTT.

The gene calls are TRBV10-3 and TRBJ1-1; D not certain. CDR3 length equals 13 residues. The V end was cut by 6 bases, the J end by 0 bases, with 8 bases between. In germline, CDR1 is ENHRY, CDR2 SYGVKD. The CDR3 DNA is TGTGCCATCAGACTCAGTTTGAACACTGAAGCTTTCTTT. Translated, it gives CAIRLSLNTEAFF.

This clonotype was seen a handful of times. The V gene is TRBV5-1, the J gene TRBJ2-2; D perhaps matches TRBD1 (6 bases). Trimming left V 3 bases short and J 6 bases short, with 12 bases between. The CDR3 covers 14 residues. CDR1 and CDR2 (germline): SGHRS, YFSETQ. The CDR3 nucleotides read TGCGCCAGCAGCTCACAGGGAGCGGCCGGGGAGCTGTTTTTT. It specifies CASSSQGAAGELFF. The variable domain in full, with the rest retrieved from reference TRBV5-1 and TRBJ2-2, is KAGVTQTPRYLIKTRGQQVTLSCSPISGHRSVSWYQQTPGQGLQFLFEYFSETQRNKGNFPGRFSGRQFSNSRSEMNVSTLELGDSALYLCASSSQGAAGELFFGEGSRLTVL.

V usage is TRBV12-3 or TRBV12-4 and J usage is TRBJ1-1, with TRBD1 as a possible D gene (5 bases). V dropped 5 bases and J dropped 3 bases, with 16 bases sitting between them. This CDR3 has 15 amino acids. This chain's CDR3 is CASSPHGGVDTEAFF. As DNA, the CDR3 is TGTGCCAGCAGTCCCCATGGGGGGGTGGACACTGAAGCTTTCTTT.

In the case of this clonotype: A single base separates this from a much larger clone, so it may be a read error. The chain is built from TRBV4-2 and TRBJ2-5, with D unresolved. The CDR3 has 14 amino acids. Germline lookup yields CDR1 LGHNA and CDR2 YNFKEQ. The V and J ends lost 0 bases and 2 bases respectively, with 7 bases between them. CDR3 in amino acids: CASSQDMGQETQYF. Written as DNA, the CDR3 is TGTGCCAGCAGCCAAGATATGGGTCAAGAGACCCAGTACTTC.

This rearrangement joins TRBV27 to TRBJ2-7; 10 nucleotides match TRBD1. V gave up 7 bases and J gave up 5 bases; unmatched junction bases: 8. Germline values: CDR1 MNHEY, CDR2 SMNVEV (reference sequence). The CDR3 totals 14 residues. In nucleotides, the CDR3 is TGTGCCAGCAAACCGGGGACAGGGGTACACGAGCAGTACTTC. It is translated as CASKPGTGVHEQYF.

The sample holds many counts of this clonotype. This chain connects TRBV28 to TRBJ2-2; TRBD1 might be the D (5 bases). Trimming removed 8 bases from V and 1 base from J, with 11 bases in between. The germline gives CDR1 MDHEN, CDR2 SYDVKM. This CDR3 is built from 14 residues. Here the CDR3 reads CASGFRGNTGELFF. CDR3 nucleotide sequence: TGTGCCAGCGGGTTTAGGGGGAACACCGGGGAGCTGTTTTTT. The entire variable domain, with the rest obtained from reference TRBV28 and TRBJ2-2, is as follows: DVKVTQSSRYLVKRTGEKVFLECVQDMDHENMFWYRQDPGLGLRLIYFSYDVKMKEKGDIPEGYSVSREKKERFSLILESASTNQTSMYLCASGFRGNTGELFFGEGSRLTVL.

There are many counts of this clonotype. The chain links TRBV12-3 or TRBV12-4 to TRBJ2-7; 9 bases align to TRBD2. The CDR3 runs to 14 residues. After removal of 5 bases from V and 4 bases from J, the junction contained 6 bases not matched to a gene. CDR3 DNA: TGTGCCAGCAGTGGAAGCGGGAGGAATTACGAGCAGTACTTC. This codes for CASSGSGRNYEQYF.

There are many counts of this clonotype. The chain couples TRBV2 to TRBJ2-5, with 10 bases aligning to TRBD2. V shed 1 base, J shed 8 bases, and the junction held 7 bases outside the gene matches. Germline V lookup: CDR1 SNHLY, CDR2 FYNNEI. CDR3 length equals 15 residues. The DNA of the CDR3 is TGTGCCAGCAGTGAAGAATCGGCTAGCGGGAGCACCCAGTACTTC. It specifies CASSEESASGSTQYF.

This clonotype was counted only a few times. The chain uses TRBV7-2 and TRBJ2-1; TRBD2 matches at 12 bases. The CDR3 loop spans 15 amino acids. With V trimmed by 5 bases and J by 7 bases, 6 bases remained unmatched. Germline values: CDR1 SGHTA, CDR2 FQGNSA. In DNA form, the CDR3 reads TGTGCCAGCAGCCCCACTAGCGGGAGGTGGAATGAGCAGTTCTTC. Its translation is CASSPTSGRWNEQFF.

CDR3 sequence reads: CASSPRTGGLDEQYF. The CDR3 DNA reads as TGTGCCAGCAGCCCTCGGACAGGGGGCCTGGACGAGCAGTACTTC. V gene TRBV28 combines with J gene TRBJ2-7, with TRBD1 identical over 11 bases. This CDR3 comprises 15 residues. Germline assignment: CDR1 MDHEN and CDR2 SYDVKM. Trimming cost V 6 bases and J 5 bases; bases outside gene matches: 9.

The CDR3 bases are TGTGCCAGCAGTGGACAGGTCATCTCTGGAAACACCATATATTTT. It translates to CASSGQVISGNTIYF. The chain has TRBV28 and TRBJ1-3, with 7 bases identical to TRBD1. The germline V gene encodes CDR1 MDHEN and CDR2 SYDVKM. Trimming removed 5 bases from V and 0 bases from J; junction bases left unmatched: 4. This CDR3 has 15 residues.

This clonotype was seen a handful of times. The chain carries TRBV3-2 and TRBJ1-2; the table's D call TRBD1 went unverified against the DNA. TRBV3-2 is designated a pseudogene. This CDR3 is built from 12 residues. The CDR3 is CARKSPGRRYTF. CDR3 in DNA: TGTGCCCGAAAATCCCCAGGGAGACGCTACACCTTC.

This clonotype has a handful of counts. V is TRBV6-2 or TRBV6-3 and J is TRBJ1-5; the D is unclear. This CDR3 spans 16 amino acids. In germline, CDR1 is MNHEY, CDR2 SVGEGT. V lost 9 bases and J lost 0, with 18 bases in between. CDR3 coding DNA: TGTGCCAGTACGGCCGTCGGGCCAGTTAGCAATCAGCCCCAGCATTTT. It specifies CASTAVGPVSNQPQHF.

This clonotype occurred many times. This chain connects TRBV7-8 to TRBJ2-2; 12 bases are a match to TRBD2. Germline V gene sequence: CDR1 SGHVS, CDR2 FQNEAQ. CDR3 length equals 15 residues. Trimming cost V 6 bases and J 5 bases; bases outside gene matches: 4. CDR3 in DNA: TGTGCCAGCAGACGACTAGCGGGAGTTACCGGGGAGCTGTTTTTT. It yields the protein CASRRLAGVTGELFF.

The chain combines TRBV20-1 with TRBJ1-6, with D tentatively TRBD1 (5 bases). The CDR3 totals 14 residues. V was shortened by 6 bases and J by 10 bases, with 19 bases between the two germline ends. Germline CDR1 is DFQATT and CDR2 is SNEGSKA (reference sequence). The CDR3 is CSAWDPTAGSPLHF. The CDR3, as DNA: TGCAGTGCCTGGGACCCCACGGCCGGCTCACCCCTCCACTTT.

The chain uses TRBV15 and TRBJ2-1, with TRBD2 matching over 11 bases. From germline, CDR1 is LNHNV and CDR2 YYDKDF (reference sequence). There are 16 residues in the CDR3. The ends lost 3 bases at V and 8 bases at J; junction bases unmatched: 9. The CDR3 sequence is CATSSRGTSGYHEQFF. In DNA, the CDR3 is TGTGCCACCAGCAGTCGTGGGACTAGCGGTTATCATGAGCAGTTCTTC.

The V and J genes are TRBV28 and TRBJ2-1; a possible D gene is TRBD2 (6 bases). Germline values: CDR1 MDHEN, CDR2 SYDVKM. CDR3 length: 16 amino acids. Trimming shortened V by 4 bases and J by 6 bases, and 19 bases separated the two germline ends. DNA of the CDR3: TGTGCCAGCAGTTCCCGGGCGGGGCCTAGCACCAATGAGCAGTTCTTC. This gives the protein CASSSRAGPSTNEQFF.

This clonotype was recorded many times. The rearrangement joins TRBV20-1 to TRBJ2-7; 9 nucleotides line up with TRBD1. The CDR3 extends over 13 amino acids. Germline V lookup: CDR1 DFQATT, CDR2 SNEGSKA (reference sequence). V lost 3 bases, J lost 5 bases, and 5 bases stayed unmatched. CDR3 in DNA: TGCAGTGCTAGGGGACAGGGTAGCCACGAGCAGTACTTC. Translating gives CSARGQGSHEQYF.

To note about this clonotype: A much larger clone is a single base away; this may be a read error. The V gene is TRBV11-2, the J gene TRBJ1-1; perhaps TRBD1 as D (5 bases). V was trimmed by 4 bases and J by 10 bases, leaving 25 bases between them. Germline V gene sequence: CDR1 SGHAT, CDR2 FQNNGV. This CDR3 region has 16 residues. The CDR3 region has the DNA TGTGCCAGCAGCTCGGGGACTTCCCTATACTTAATTGGAGCTTTCTTT. This translates into CASSSGTSLYLIGAFF.

This clonotype came up many times. V gene TRBV2 combines with J gene TRBJ2-4; TRBD2 matches at 10 bases. Trimming took 6 bases from V and 3 from J; bases not matched to a gene: 14. The CDR3 has 18 amino acids. The germline gives CDR1 SNHLY, CDR2 FYNNEI. Here the CDR3 reads CASSTKSSGSVGKNIQYF. The CDR3 DNA reads as TGTGCCAGCAGCACTAAATCTAGCGGGAGTGTTGGCAAAAACATTCAGTACTTC.

This clonotype has a handful of counts. The V and J genes are TRBV20-1 and TRBJ1-1, with 12 positions matching TRBD1. J was trimmed by 6 bases and V by 0 bases; bases with no gene match: 5. The CDR3 extends over 15 amino acids. The V gene's germline CDR1 is DFQATT and CDR2 SNEGSKA (reference sequence). The CDR3 region is CSARDGTGGRAEAFF. The CDR3 DNA reads as TGCAGTGCTAGAGATGGGACAGGGGGCCGGGCTGAAGCTTTCTTT.

This clonotype was observed a few times. This chain uses TRBV20-1 with TRBJ2-4, with D possibly TRBD2 on 5 matching bases. The CDR3 has 13 amino acids. Germline CDR1 and CDR2: DFQATT and SNEGSKA (reference sequence). Trimming took 5 bases from V and 8 from J, leaving 16 bases between them. This CDR3 reads CSAGGLVVDIQYF. CDR3 bases: TGCAGTGCTGGCGGGCTAGTGGTGGACATTCAGTACTTC.

This clonotype appeared a few times. A far larger clone is just one base off, so this is likely a read error. This chain uses TRBV5-6 with TRBJ2-2; D is uncertain. The CDR3 has 13 amino acids. Germline V gives CDR1 SGHDT, CDR2 YYEEEE. With 4 bases removed from V and 1 base from J, the gap between germline ends came to 5 bases. This CDR3 is CASSVGNTGELFF. In DNA, the CDR3 is TGTGCCAGCAGCGTAGGGAACACCGGGGAGCTGTTTTTT. The full variable domain, with the rest looked up from reference TRBV5-6 and TRBJ2-2, is DAGVTQSPTHLIKTRGQQVTLRCSPKSGHDTVSWYQQALGQGPQFIFQYYEEEERQRGNFPDRFSGHQFPNYSSELNVNALLLGDSALYLCASSVGNTGELFFGEGSRLTVL.

This clonotype was observed at least ten times. V usage is TRBV13 and J usage is TRBJ1-2; no definite D call. Germline CDR1 PRHDT, CDR2 FYEKMQ (reference sequence). The V end lost 0 bases, the J end lost 8 bases, and 13 bases lay between the germline ends. The CDR3 contains 14 residues. This CDR3 reads CASSLGTVARGYTF. CDR3 coding DNA: TGTGCCAGCAGCTTAGGGACGGTAGCGAGAGGCTACACCTTC.